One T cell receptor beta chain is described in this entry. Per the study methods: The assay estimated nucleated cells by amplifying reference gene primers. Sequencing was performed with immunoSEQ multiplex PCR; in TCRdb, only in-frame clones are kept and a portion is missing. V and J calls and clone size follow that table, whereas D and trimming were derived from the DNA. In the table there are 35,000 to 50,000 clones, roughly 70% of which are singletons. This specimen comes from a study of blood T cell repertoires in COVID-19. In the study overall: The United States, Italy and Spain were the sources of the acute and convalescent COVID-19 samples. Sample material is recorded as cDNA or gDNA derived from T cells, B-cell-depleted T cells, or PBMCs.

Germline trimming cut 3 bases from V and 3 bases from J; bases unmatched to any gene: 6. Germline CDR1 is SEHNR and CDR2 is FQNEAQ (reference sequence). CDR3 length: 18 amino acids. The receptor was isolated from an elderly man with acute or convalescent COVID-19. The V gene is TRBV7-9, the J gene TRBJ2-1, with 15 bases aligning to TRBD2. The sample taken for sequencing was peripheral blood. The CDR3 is CASSLGLAGGRVYNEQFF. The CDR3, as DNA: TGTGCCAGCAGCTTGGGACTAGCGGGGGGTCGGGTCTACAATGAGCAGTTCTTC.